The rows below give T cell receptor beta chains drawn from one sample of a study of cytomegalovirus exposure and HLA in healthy donors. Method: immunoSEQ multiplex PCR; TCRdb's copy keeps in-frame clones and lacks some. The table has 100,000 to 150,000 clones, approximately 74% seen once. Sequencing was carried out using PBMCs. The receptors stem from a male donor in good health and CMV-seronegative. CDR3s include the opening cysteine and the closing phenylalanine or tryptophan. The D gene is left open where the match is weak. Not all rows give a size; the values are once, few, many and, for expanded clones, a class.

J: TRBJ1-6
V: TRBV25-1
D: NA
size: NA
CDR3: CASNLGAVNSPLHF
DNA: TGTGCCAGCAATCTGGGGGCAGTTAATTCACCCCTCCACTTT

J: TRBJ2-3
V: TRBV7-2
D: TRBD2
size: NA
CDR3: CASSLARASGSDTQYF
DNA: TGTGCCAGCAGCTTAGCGCGGGCTAGCGGTTCAGATACGCAGTATTTT

J: TRBJ2-5
V: TRBV7-9
D: NA
size: NA
CDR3: CSSSKTHSGLEGETQYF
DNA: TGTTCCAGCAGCAAGACACATTCGGGACTCGAGGGCGAGACCCAGTACTTC

J: TRBJ2-3
V: TRBV11-3
D: NA
size: NA
CDR3: CASSSRQGTDTQYF
DNA: TGTGCCAGCAGCTCCAGACAGGGCACAGATACGCAGTATTTT

J: TRBJ2-1
V: TRBV6-1
D: TRBD2
size: NA
CDR3: CASSHNSGRAGEQFF
DNA: TGTGCCAGCAGCCACAATAGCGGGAGGGCCGGTGAGCAGTTCTTC

J: TRBJ2-7
V: TRBV7-9
D: NA
size: NA
CDR3: CASSPTTYEQYF
DNA: TGTGCCAGCAGCCCGACTACATACGAGCAGTACTTC

J: TRBJ2-1
V: TRBV7-2
D: NA
size: NA
CDR3: CASSPSPSSYNEQFF
DNA: TGTGCCAGCAGCCCGAGCCCTAGCTCCTACAATGAGCAGTTCTTC

J: TRBJ2-2
V: TRBV5-1
D: NA
size: NA
CDR3: CASSLRRQGSTGELFF
DNA: TGCGCCAGCAGCTTGCGTCGGCAGGGCAGCACCGGGGAGCTGTTTTTT

J: TRBJ1-5
V: TRBV5-5
D: TRBD1
size: NA
CDR3: CASSGVQGQPQHF
DNA: TGTGCCAGCAGCGGGGTACAGGGGCAGCCCCAGCATTTT

J: TRBJ1-1
V: TRBV28
D: TRBD1
size: NA
CDR3: CASSLGGYRGGNTEAFF
DNA: TGTGCCAGCAGTCTAGGGGGGTACAGGGGAGGGAACACTGAAGCTTTCTTT

J: TRBJ2-7
V: TRBV30
D: NA
size: NA
CDR3: CAWEEGRGSYEQYF
DNA: TGTGCCTGGGAGGAGGGTAGGGGCTCCTACGAGCAGTACTTC

J: TRBJ2-5
V: TRBV10-1
D: TRBD1
size: NA
CDR3: CASSKNRTGNQETQYF
DNA: TGCGCCAGCAGTAAGAACAGGACAGGGAATCAAGAGACCCAGTACTTC

J: TRBJ1-5
V: TRBV7-9
D: TRBD1
size: once
CDR3: CASSQGGDRAQPQHF
DNA: TGTGCCAGCAGCCAGGGAGGGGACAGGGCTCAGCCCCAGCATTTT

J: TRBJ2-1
V: TRBV29-1
D: TRBD2
size: once
CDR3: CSVEAGGYNEQFF
DNA: TGCAGCGTTGAGGCGGGGGGGTACAATGAGCAGTTCTTC

J: TRBJ2-2
V: TRBV7-6
D: TRBD1
size: NA
CDR3: CASSLEGRGLTGELFF
DNA: TGTGCCAGCAGCTTAGAGGGCAGGGGGCTCACCGGGGAGCTGTTTTTC

J: TRBJ2-5
V: TRBV12-5
D: NA
size: NA
CDR3: CASGLSSWYQETQYF
DNA: TGTGCTAGTGGTTTGTCCAGTTGGTACCAAGAGACCCAGTACTTC

J: TRBJ2-2
V: TRBV15
D: TRBD2
size: NA
CDR3: CATSGGGLARTGELFF
DNA: TGTGCCACCAGCGGAGGAGGACTAGCACGGACCGGGGAGCTGTTTTTT

J: TRBJ1-5
V: TRBV5-6
D: TRBD1
size: NA
CDR3: CASSLWKGQAYSNQPQHF
DNA: TGTGCCAGCAGCTTGTGGAAAGGACAGGCATATAGCAATCAGCCCCAGCATTTT

J: TRBJ1-1
V: TRBV15
D: TRBD1
size: few
CDR3: CATSRADRGTMNTEAFF
DNA: TGTGCCACCAGCAGAGCCGACAGGGGGACGATGAACACTGAAGCTTTCTTT

J: TRBJ1-5
V: TRBV30
D: TRBD1
size: NA
CDR3: CAWSPPEGTGWGLGQPQHF
DNA: TGTGCCTGGAGTCCTCCCGAAGGGACAGGATGGGGATTGGGTCAGCCCCAGCATTTT

J: TRBJ1-5
V: TRBV7-2
D: NA
size: NA
CDR3: CASSLRVGANQPQHF
DNA: TGTGCCAGCAGCTTAAGGGTAGGGGCTAATCAGCCCCAGCATTTT

J: TRBJ2-7
V: TRBV21-1
D: NA
size: NA
CDR3: CASSKVAANSYEQYF
DNA: TGTGCCAGCAGCAAAGTAGCGGCCAACTCCTACGAGCAGTACTTC

J: TRBJ1-4
V: TRBV9
D: TRBD1
size: NA
CDR3: CASSPRDRGNEKLFF
DNA: TGTGCCAGCAGCCCCAGGGACAGGGGGAATGAAAAACTGTTTTTT

J: TRBJ1-2
V: TRBV27
D: NA
size: few
CDR3: CASSLSRAGQVMGGYTF
DNA: TGTGCCAGCAGTTTAAGTCGGGCAGGGCAGGTTATGGGTGGCTACACCTTC

J: TRBJ2-5
V: TRBV7-2
D: NA
size: NA
CDR3: CASSLLAGAGETQYF
DNA: TGTGCCAGCAGCTTATTGGCGGGGGCCGGAGAGACCCAGTACTTC

J: TRBJ1-4
V: TRBV6-6
D: NA
size: NA
CDR3: CASSLPGRDPEKLFF
DNA: TGTGCCAGCAGTTTACCCGGGAGGGACCCTGAAAAACTGTTTTTT

J: TRBJ2-1
V: TRBV7-9
D: TRBD2
size: NA
CDR3: CSSSLGTSGSNEQFF
DNA: TGTTCCAGCAGCTTGGGGACTAGCGGGAGCAATGAGCAGTTCTTC

J: TRBJ2-5
V: TRBV11-2
D: NA
size: NA
CDR3: CASSSRPGGEETQYF
DNA: TGTGCCAGCAGCTCCAGACCTGGAGGGGAAGAGACCCAGTACTTC

J: TRBJ2-2
V: TRBV7-2
D: NA
size: NA
CDR3: CASMGGGRSNTGELFF
DNA: TGTGCCAGCATGGGTGGCGGCAGATCGAACACCGGGGAGCTGTTTTTT

J: TRBJ2-4
V: TRBV7-3
D: TRBD1
size: NA
CDR3: CASSQDRGNIQYF
DNA: TGTGCCAGCAGCCAGGACAGGGGTAACATTCAGTACTTC

J: TRBJ1-4
V: TRBV4-1
D: TRBD1
size: NA
CDR3: CASSHPPDRADGEKLFF
DNA: TGCGCCAGCAGTCATCCCCCCGACAGGGCGGATGGTGAAAAACTGTTTTTT

J: TRBJ2-7
V: TRBV6-5
D: NA
size: NA
CDR3: CASSETRGGQYF
DNA: TGTGCCAGCAGTGAGACCAGGGGTGGGCAGTACTTC

J: TRBJ2-7
V: TRBV6-5
D: TRBD1
size: NA
CDR3: CASSWDRGREQYF
DNA: TGTGCCAGCAGCTGGGACAGGGGGCGCGAGCAGTACTTC

J: TRBJ2-3
V: TRBV5-4
D: NA
size: NA
CDR3: CASSTEAPGLRTDTQYF
DNA: TGTGCCAGCAGCACCGAAGCTCCCGGACTTCGCACAGATACGCAGTATTTT

J: TRBJ2-3
V: TRBV7-9
D: NA
size: NA
CDR3: CASSLVGPDTQYF
DNA: TGTGCCAGCAGCTTGGTCGGTCCAGATACGCAGTATTTT

J: TRBJ1-2
V: TRBV29-1
D: TRBD1
size: NA
CDR3: CSVGLLGQGRYGYTF
DNA: TGCAGCGTGGGACTCCTTGGACAGGGACGATATGGCTACACCTTC

J: TRBJ2-1
V: TRBV5-4
D: NA
size: many
CDR3: CASSQARGNEQFF
DNA: TGCGCCAGCAGCCAAGCAAGAGGAAATGAGCAGTTCTTC

J: TRBJ2-7
V: TRBV2
D: TRBD1
size: NA
CDR3: CASSPGQGIHEQYF
DNA: TGTGCCAGCAGCCCGGGACAGGGGATCCACGAGCAGTACTTC

J: TRBJ1-3
V: TRBV18
D: NA
size: few
CDR3: CASSPGAGNTIYF
DNA: TGTGCCAGCTCACCCGGGGCTGGAAACACCATATATTTT

J: TRBJ1-4
V: TRBV18
D: NA
size: NA
CDR3: CASSPPAGAEKLFF
DNA: TGTGCCAGCTCACCACCAGCAGGGGCCGAAAAACTGTTTTTT

J: TRBJ2-6
V: TRBV7-9
D: NA
size: NA
CDR3: CASSLFSSGANVLTF
DNA: TGTGCCAGCAGCTTATTCAGCTCTGGGGCCAACGTCCTGACTTTC

J: TRBJ2-1
V: TRBV30
D: TRBD1
size: NA
CDR3: CASSGGREQFF
DNA: TGTGCCTCGTCAGGGGGTAGGGAGCAGTTCTTC

J: TRBJ1-6
V: TRBV9
D: TRBD1
size: NA
CDR3: CASSAGTGTSPLHF
DNA: TGTGCCAGCAGCGCAGGGACAGGAACTTCACCCCTCCACTTT

J: TRBJ2-5
V: TRBV9
D: TRBD1
size: NA
CDR3: CASSASPGQPSETQYF
DNA: TGTGCCAGCAGCGCCTCCCCGGGACAGCCCTCGGAGACCCAGTACTTC

J: TRBJ1-4
V: TRBV30
D: NA
size: few
CDR3: CAWSVGRGREKLFF
DNA: TGTGCCTGGAGTGTCGGGAGGGGTAGGGAAAAACTGTTTTTT

J: TRBJ1-5
V: TRBV7-2
D: NA
size: NA
CDR3: CASSLALRHPRQHF
DNA: TGTGCCAGCAGCTTAGCTTTGCGCCACCCTCGCCAGCATTTT

J: TRBJ2-3
V: TRBV2
D: NA
size: NA
CDR3: CASSPGLVGGPVDTQYF
DNA: TGTGCCAGCAGCCCCGGACTAGTGGGGGGGCCGGTAGATACGCAGTATTTT

J: TRBJ2-7
V: TRBV4-1
D: TRBD2
size: NA
CDR3: CASSPTSGEYEQYF
DNA: TGCGCCAGCAGCCCCACTAGCGGGGAATACGAGCAGTACTTC

J: TRBJ2-1
V: TRBV10-3
D: TRBD2
size: NA
CDR3: CAISEWTSGSENEQFF
DNA: TGTGCCATCAGTGAGTGGACTAGCGGGAGTGAGAATGAGCAGTTCTTC

J: TRBJ1-5
V: TRBV27
D: TRBD1
size: once
CDR3: CASSGQGANQPQHF
DNA: TGTGCCAGCAGTGGACAGGGGGCAAATCAGCCCCAGCATTTT